This T cell receptor (beta chain) was recovered during a study of cytomegalovirus exposure and HLA in healthy donors listed by TCRdb under 2017. About the investigation overall: An earlier analysis of some 600 of the donors reported 250 to 350 Gb of sequence data and approximately 120 million unique TCR beta sequences obtained from about 180 million T cells. An early release that covered approximately 600 HLA-typed donors contained approximately 300 gigabases of sequencing data and 80 million or so unique TCR sequences. Of the 300 to 500 genotyped donors, 70% to 90% were placed in the genetic ancestry cluster associated with self-reported Caucasian donors. The study was designed to test whether signatures of past pathogen exposure could be identified by cataloging public T cell receptors. The study used immunosequencing to profile the T cell repertoires of under 700 subjects and linked those repertoires to cytomegalovirus serostatus. A separate validation cohort of roughly 110 different subjects was used in addition to the roughly 670-subject first cohort. High-throughput TCR immunosequencing, statistical association of individual TCRs with disease status, and machine learning were combined to predict cytomegalovirus infection status. In a later analysis, previously published TCR beta repertoires from 550 to 750 donors were re-analyzed and high-resolution HLA genotyping was added so that TCR occurrence patterns could be studied. Rather than drawing on any new phenotypic data, the later analysis identified candidate immune exposures from TCR beta sequences and the way those sequences occurred across donors. An earlier analysis of nearly 600 of the donors applied high-throughput TCR beta sequencing to assess whether each TCR beta V gene segment acted as functional or pseudogenic. Donor age, sex, ethnicity and CMV serostatus were compiled together with the repertoire data. A later genetic analysis used genome-wide SNP genotypes for about three fifths of the roughly 700 donors, treating that subset as a discovery cohort. All discovery cohort repertoires had been generated using a single sequencing platform. Both class I and class II loci were covered by HLA typing, at four-digit resolution. The number of donors typed differed by locus, with 629-630 for A, B, C, DRB1 and DQB1, around 560 for DQA1, about 610 for DPA1, and around 430 for DPB1. Roughly 5 DR-DQ haplotypes were handled as single units for association and clustering, since linkage in the cohort was strong. Among roughly 400 genotyped donors of the cohort, an average of around 250,000 unique TCR beta nucleotide sequences was sequenced per donor, of which approximately 19% were non-productive. Paper-wide results and their limitations: According to a later analysis, TCR association rates differed among HLA loci, with DRB1 alleles showing the most associated TCRs and HLA-C alleles showing the fewest. Because HLA typing was missing for some donors at each locus, association tests included only the typed subset. It was suggested by the authors that the approach could potentially be generalized to other disease states and immunological phenotypes. Linkage disequilibrium might explain the correlated functional status among segregating V segments, but an unknown experimental factor could not be ruled out. The classifier was reported to diagnose cytomegalovirus status with high specificity and sensitivity in both the original cohort and the validation cohort. Most TCR sequences were observed very rarely across donors, whereas some public TCRs were present in many individuals. Compared with equally common non-associated chains, HLA-associated TCR beta chains in a later analysis were more clonally expanded and had lower generation probabilities. A later genetic analysis reported fewer N-insertions in productive TCRs among donors in an Asian-associated ancestry cluster than the roughly 720-donor mean. When HLA alleles, especially DR and DQ, strongly co-occurred, attributing TCR associations to individual alleles was difficult. Because counts were too low, some 17 rarely observed V segments, including chromosome 9 orphons, were excluded from the earlier analysis of around 640 of the donors. In a later analysis, several top co-occurrence clusters were reported to appear linked to parvovirus B19, influenza, CMV and Epstein-Barr virus. Immune exposure information for the cohort was limited to CMV serostatus. A few of the identified cytomegalovirus-associated TCR beta chains were confirmed in vitro to be specific for cytomegalovirus antigens. A total of about 180 TCR beta chains were listed by the study as associated with cytomegalovirus. Broadly in line with IMGT annotations, most TCR beta V segments showed up in productive rearrangements about 90% or about 30% of the time in an earlier analysis of a few hundred of the donors. At a false discovery rate of 0.05, a later analysis linked about 17,000 TCR beta sequences to specific HLA alleles. The presence/absence analyses assumed that sequencing depth was roughly uniform across donors, and that assumption may not be true. The 87-base-pair reads could not distinguish some IMGT-functional V segments, including TRBV6-2 and TRBV6-3, so those segments were excluded. A cluster of highly shared sequence variants was judged likely to be a technical artifact of the sequencing pipeline. Most CMV-associated TCR beta chains appeared to be HLA-restricted in a later analysis, and the HLA associations seemed to be driven largely by CMV exposure. In this cohort, only TCR beta chains were sequenced, and detectable features were limited by the absence of alpha or paired-chain data. In a later genetic analysis, a missense DCLRE1C variant was associated with V-gene and J-gene trimming of TCR beta chains, and the association was replicated in an independent cohort. A further reported finding was that TCR beta sequences accurately predicted the HLA-A and HLA-B alleles for most subjects in the first cohort.

The germline V gene specifies SGHVS as CDR1 and FQNEAQ as CDR2. From the cysteine through the phenylalanine, the CDR3 covers 14 amino acids. The entry retains the CDR3 DNA only, 42 bases that are in frame from base 1. The library relied on the immunoSEQ multiplex PCR assay. For the multiplex PCR, a mixture combining 60 forward primers for TCR Vbeta segments and 13 reverse primers for TCR Jbeta segments was used. A multiplex PCR assay on genomic DNA amplified the CDR3 region of rearranged TCR beta genes. Amplified TCR beta libraries were sequenced as 87-base-pair reads on the Illumina HiSeq System. In the original analysis: A later analysis tallied tens of millions of unique TCR beta chains across the 650 to 750 repertoires, and approximately 11 million of those chains were shared by two or more donors. A nearest-neighbor algorithm error-corrected the raw reads and collapsed the reads into unique sequences, merging closely related sequences to remove PCR and sequencing errors. Alignment of CDR3 sequences to IMGT reference sequences was used to assign V, D and J gene segments. Each retained sequence needed at least a six-nucleotide match to both a V gene segment and a J gene segment. A rearrangement was called productive if the CDR3 had no stop codons and remained in frame with V and J, and every other rearrangement was called non-productive. CDR3 was defined by IMGT convention, running from the second conserved V-encoded cysteine to the conserved J-encoded phenylalanine. The earlier analysis of some 600 of the donors excluded sequences that lacked an unambiguous match to a single V gene segment. In an earlier analysis of several hundred of the donors, V segments were called functional above 56.7% productive rearrangements and were called segregating when the between-donor standard deviation exceeded 5%. A statistical classification framework was built to diagnose cytomegalovirus status from the catalog of TCR beta chain sequences. V and J gene assignment, in a later analysis, came from comparing TCR nucleotide sequences with IMGT/GENE-DB human TR gene sequences. In a later analysis, CDR3 sequences and most-parsimonious VDJ recombination scenarios were assigned using the TCRdist pipeline. A later analysis defined each TCR beta chain by its CDR3 amino acid sequence plus V-gene family, and excluded reads lacking a unique V-gene family. As a way to deal with suspected cross-contamination and a sequencing artifact, a later analysis dropped over 550 nucleotide sequences that were highly shared and had low generation probability. In a later analysis, a clonal expansion index was calculated for each public chain from normalized within-repertoire ranks of inferred template counts. Generation probabilities in a later analysis came from a VDJ recombination model fitted to out-of-frame rearrangements, and those results were checked against IGoR. In a later analysis, TCR-TCR, TCR-HLA and TCR-CMV co-occurrence was scored with hypergeometric tests, and a repertoire-size bias correction was applied to TCR pairs. In a later analysis, false discovery rates were estimated by permuting HLA or CMV assignments 20 times. In a later analysis, co-occurring TCRs were grouped using DBSCAN, with TCRdist sequence similarity added in when clustering inside HLA-allele-positive subsets. Co-occurrence clustering excluded repertoires with fewer than 30,000 or more than 120,000 public chains, plus five with anomalous nucleotide sharing. The table comes from immuneACCESS by way of TCRdb, which keeps in-frame sequences with V and J called. Part of the clones is missing from these tables; in studies checked, under half for an unresolved V gene and the rest for unknown reasons. V and J calls and clone size are as listed in that table; D and trimming were resolved from the DNA. This sample comprises roughly 190,000 clones, about four fifths of them detected only once. Around 3.5% of the sample belongs to the ten largest clones.

In total, roughly 670 healthy bone marrow donors made up the cohort. Cohort members were all nominally healthy when sampled, although unrecorded immune exposures were likely present. The donor tested CMV seropositive and was one of the 289 seropositive cohort members. A peripheral blood sample was provided by each donor, and peripheral blood mononuclear cells were used for TCR beta sequencing. Genomic DNA extraction from the blood cell samples was performed with the Qiagen DNeasy Blood Extraction Kit. Turning to this clone: What antigen it recognizes has not been identified. There are no base qualities to consult, and no much larger clone falls within one base.

The chain joins TRBV7-8 to TRBJ2-7; the D gene lacks a confident call. This receptor was identified in a man aged 40-49 years in good health and CMV-seropositive. Sequences were obtained from PBMCs. The encoded CDR3 is CFFFKQKAAYEQYF. DNA sequence: TGTTTTTTTTTCAAGCAGAAGGCGGCATACGAGCAGTACTTC.